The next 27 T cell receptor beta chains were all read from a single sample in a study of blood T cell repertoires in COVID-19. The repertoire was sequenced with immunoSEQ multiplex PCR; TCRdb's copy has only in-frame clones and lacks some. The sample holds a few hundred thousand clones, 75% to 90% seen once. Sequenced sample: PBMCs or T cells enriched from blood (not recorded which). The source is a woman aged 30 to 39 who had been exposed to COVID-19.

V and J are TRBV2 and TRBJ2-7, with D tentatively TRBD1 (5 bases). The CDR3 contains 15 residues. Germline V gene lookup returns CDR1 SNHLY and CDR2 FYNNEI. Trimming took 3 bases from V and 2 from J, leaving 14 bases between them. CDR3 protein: CASSELFRGPYEQYF. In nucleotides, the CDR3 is TGTGCCAGCAGTGAGTTATTTAGGGGTCCCTACGAGCAGTACTTC.

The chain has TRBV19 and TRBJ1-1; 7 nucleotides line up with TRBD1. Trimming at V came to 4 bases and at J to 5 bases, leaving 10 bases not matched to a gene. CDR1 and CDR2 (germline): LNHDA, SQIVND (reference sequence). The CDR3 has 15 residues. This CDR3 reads CASSTRQGGRTEAFF. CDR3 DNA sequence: TGTGCCAGTAGTACTCGACAGGGCGGGCGTACTGAAGCTTTCTTT. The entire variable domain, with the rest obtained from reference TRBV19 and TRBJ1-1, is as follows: DGGITQSPKYLFRKEGQNVTLSCEQNLNHDAMYWYRQDPGQGLRLIYYSQIVNDFQKGDIAEGYSVSREKKESFPLTVTSAQKNPTAFYLCASSTRQGGRTEAFFGQGTRLTVV.

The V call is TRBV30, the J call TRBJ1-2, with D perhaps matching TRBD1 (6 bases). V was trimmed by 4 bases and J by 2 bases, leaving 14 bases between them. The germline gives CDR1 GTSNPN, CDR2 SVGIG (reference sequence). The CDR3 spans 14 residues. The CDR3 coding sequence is TGTGCCTGGACCTCGACAGGCATGAACTATGGCTACACCTTC. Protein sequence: CAWTSTGMNYGYTF.

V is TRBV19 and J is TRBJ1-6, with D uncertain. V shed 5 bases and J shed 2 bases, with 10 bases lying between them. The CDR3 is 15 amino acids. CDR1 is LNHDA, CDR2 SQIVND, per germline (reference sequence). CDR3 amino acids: CASSRDKPYNSPLHF. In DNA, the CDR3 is TGTGCCAGTAGTCGCGACAAACCCTATAATTCACCCCTCCACTTT.

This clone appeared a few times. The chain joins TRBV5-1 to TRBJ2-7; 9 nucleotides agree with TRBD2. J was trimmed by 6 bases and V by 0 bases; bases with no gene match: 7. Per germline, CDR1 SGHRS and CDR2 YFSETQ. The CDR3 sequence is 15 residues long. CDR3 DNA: TGCGCCAGCAGCTTGGTGACTAGCGGTAACTCCGAGCAGTACTTC. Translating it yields CASSLVTSGNSEQYF.

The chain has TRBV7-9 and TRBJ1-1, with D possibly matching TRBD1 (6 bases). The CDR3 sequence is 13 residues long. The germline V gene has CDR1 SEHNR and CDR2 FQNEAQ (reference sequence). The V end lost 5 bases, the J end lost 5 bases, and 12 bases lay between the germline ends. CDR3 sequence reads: CASSPKGVTEAFF. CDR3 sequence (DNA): TGTGCCAGCAGCCCCAAGGGGGTAACTGAAGCTTTCTTT.

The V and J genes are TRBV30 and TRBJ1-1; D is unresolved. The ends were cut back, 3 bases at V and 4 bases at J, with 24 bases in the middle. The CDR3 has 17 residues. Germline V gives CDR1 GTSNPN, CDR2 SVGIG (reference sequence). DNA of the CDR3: TGTGCCTGGAGCCATACCTCCAGAGGGAGGTCTGGCACTGAAGCTTTCTTT. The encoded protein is CAWSHTSRGRSGTEAFF. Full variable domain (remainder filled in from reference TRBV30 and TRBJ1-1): SQTIHQWPATLVQPVGSPLSLECTVEGTSNPNLYWYRQAAGRGLQLLFYSVGIGQISSEVPQNLSASRPQDRQFILSSKKLLLSDSGFYLCAWSHTSRGRSGTEAFFGQGTRLTVV.

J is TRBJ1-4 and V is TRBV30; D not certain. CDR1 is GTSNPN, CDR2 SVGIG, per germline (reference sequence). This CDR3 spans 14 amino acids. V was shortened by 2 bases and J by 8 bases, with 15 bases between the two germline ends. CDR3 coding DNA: TGTGCCTGGAGTCCGGGCACCGGGGAAGAAAAACTGTTTTTT. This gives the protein CAWSPGTGEEKLFF.

The CDR3 loop is CASSVGSGGGTDTQYF. The CDR3 coding sequence is TGTGCCAGCAGCGTAGGGAGCGGGGGGGGCACAGATACGCAGTATTTT. The chain combines TRBV9 with TRBJ2-3, with 10 bases that match TRBD2. The V gene's germline CDR1 is SGDLS and CDR2 YYNGEE. The J segment lost 1 base and the V segment lost 0 bases, leaving 2 bases of the junction unmatched. The CDR3 consists of 16 residues.

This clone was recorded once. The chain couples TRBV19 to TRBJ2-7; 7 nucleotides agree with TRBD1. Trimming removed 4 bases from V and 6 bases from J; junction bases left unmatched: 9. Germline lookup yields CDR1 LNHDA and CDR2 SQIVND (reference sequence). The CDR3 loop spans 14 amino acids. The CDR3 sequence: CASSNRYRGREQYF. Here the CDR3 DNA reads TGTGCCAGTAGTAACCGCTACAGGGGCCGCGAGCAGTACTTC. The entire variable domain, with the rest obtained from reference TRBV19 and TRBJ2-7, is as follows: DGGITQSPKYLFRKEGQNVTLSCEQNLNHDAMYWYRQDPGQGLRLIYYSQIVNDFQKGDIAEGYSVSREKKESFPLTVTSAQKNPTAFYLCASSNRYRGREQYFGPGTRLTVT.

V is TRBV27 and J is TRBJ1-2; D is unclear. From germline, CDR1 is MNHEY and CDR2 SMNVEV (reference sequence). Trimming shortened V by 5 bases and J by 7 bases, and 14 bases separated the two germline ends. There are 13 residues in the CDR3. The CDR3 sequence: CASSTQIGGGYTF. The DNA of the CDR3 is TGTGCCAGCAGTACCCAAATCGGAGGTGGCTACACCTTC.

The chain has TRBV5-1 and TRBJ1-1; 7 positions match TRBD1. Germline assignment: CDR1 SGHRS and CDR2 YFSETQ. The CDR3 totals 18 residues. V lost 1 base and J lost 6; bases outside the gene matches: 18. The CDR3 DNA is TGCGCCAGCAGCTTGCTTTCCGTTTCGGAGACAGGGCGCCCTGAAGCTTTCTTT. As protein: CASSLLSVSETGRPEAFF.

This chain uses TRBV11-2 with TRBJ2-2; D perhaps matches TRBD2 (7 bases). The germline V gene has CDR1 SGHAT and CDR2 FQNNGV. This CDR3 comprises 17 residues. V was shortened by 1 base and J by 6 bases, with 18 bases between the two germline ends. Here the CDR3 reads CASSLGLGRGGPGELFF. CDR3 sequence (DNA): TGTGCCAGCAGCTTAGGATTAGGCAGGGGAGGGCCCGGGGAGCTGTTTTTT.

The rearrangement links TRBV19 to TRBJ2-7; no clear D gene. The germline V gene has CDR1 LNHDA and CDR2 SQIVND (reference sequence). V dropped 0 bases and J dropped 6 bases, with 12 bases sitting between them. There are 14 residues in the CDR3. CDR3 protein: CASSIDPNGGEQYF. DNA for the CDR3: TGTGCCAGTAGTATAGATCCGAATGGCGGCGAGCAGTACTTC.

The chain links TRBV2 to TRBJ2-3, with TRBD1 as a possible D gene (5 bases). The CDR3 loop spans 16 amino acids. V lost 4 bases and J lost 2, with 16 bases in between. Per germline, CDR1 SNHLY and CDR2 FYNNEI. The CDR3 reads CASSGALGEFTDTQYF. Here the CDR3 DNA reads TGTGCCAGCAGTGGAGCCCTAGGGGAATTCACAGATACGCAGTATTTT.

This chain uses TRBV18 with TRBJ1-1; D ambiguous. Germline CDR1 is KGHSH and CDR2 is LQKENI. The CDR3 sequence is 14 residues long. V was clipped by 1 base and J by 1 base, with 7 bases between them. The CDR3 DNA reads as TGTGCCAGCTCACCACAAACGAGGAACACTGAAGCTTTCTTT. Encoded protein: CASSPQTRNTEAFF.

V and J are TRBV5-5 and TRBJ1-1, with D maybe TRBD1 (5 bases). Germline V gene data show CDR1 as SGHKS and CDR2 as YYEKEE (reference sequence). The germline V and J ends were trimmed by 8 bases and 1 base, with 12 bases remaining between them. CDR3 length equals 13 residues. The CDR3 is CASLARANTEAFF. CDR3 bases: TGTGCCAGTCTGGCCAGGGCGAACACTGAAGCTTTCTTT.

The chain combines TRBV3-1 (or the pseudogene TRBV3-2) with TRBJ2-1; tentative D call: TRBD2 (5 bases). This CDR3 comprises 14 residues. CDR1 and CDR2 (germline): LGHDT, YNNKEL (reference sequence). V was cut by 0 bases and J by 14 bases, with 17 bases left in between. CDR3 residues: CASSQDLGTEEKFF. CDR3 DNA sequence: TGTGCCAGCAGCCAAGATCTTGGAACGGAGGAAAAGTTCTTC.

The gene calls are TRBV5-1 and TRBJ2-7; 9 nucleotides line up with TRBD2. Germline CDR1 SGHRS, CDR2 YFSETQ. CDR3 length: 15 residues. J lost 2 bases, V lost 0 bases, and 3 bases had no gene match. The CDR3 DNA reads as TGCGCCAGCAGCTTGGGGGCTAGCGGGACCTACGAGCAGTACTTC. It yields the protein CASSLGASGTYEQYF.

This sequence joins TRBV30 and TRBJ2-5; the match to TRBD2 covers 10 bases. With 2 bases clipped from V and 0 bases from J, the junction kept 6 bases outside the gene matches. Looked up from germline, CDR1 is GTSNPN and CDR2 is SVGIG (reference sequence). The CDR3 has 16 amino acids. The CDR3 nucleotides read TGTGCCTGGAGTTCTGGTAGCGGGGGGCACCAAGAGACCCAGTACTTC. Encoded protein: CAWSSGSGGHQETQYF.

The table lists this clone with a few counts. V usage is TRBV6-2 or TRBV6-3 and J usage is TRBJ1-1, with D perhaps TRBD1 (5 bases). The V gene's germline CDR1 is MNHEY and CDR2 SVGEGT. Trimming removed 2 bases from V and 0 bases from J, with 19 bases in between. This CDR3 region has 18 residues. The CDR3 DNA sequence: TGTGCCAGCAGTTACATCGGGGGGGGAGTTAAGATGAACACTGAAGCTTTCTTT. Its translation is CASSYIGGGVKMNTEAFF.

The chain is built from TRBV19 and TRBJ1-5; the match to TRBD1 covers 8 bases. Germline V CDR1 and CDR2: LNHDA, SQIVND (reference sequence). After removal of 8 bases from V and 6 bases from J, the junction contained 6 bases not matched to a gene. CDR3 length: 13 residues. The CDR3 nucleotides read TGTGCCAGTTCTGGGCAGGGGGCTCAGCCCCAGCATTTT. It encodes CASSGQGAQPQHF.

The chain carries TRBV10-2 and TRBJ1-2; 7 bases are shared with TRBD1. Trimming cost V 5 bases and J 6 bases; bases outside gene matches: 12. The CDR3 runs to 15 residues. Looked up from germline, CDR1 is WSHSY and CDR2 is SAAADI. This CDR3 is CASSYSGQAGNGYTF. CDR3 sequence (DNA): TGCGCCAGCAGTTACTCCGGACAGGCAGGGAATGGCTACACCTTC.

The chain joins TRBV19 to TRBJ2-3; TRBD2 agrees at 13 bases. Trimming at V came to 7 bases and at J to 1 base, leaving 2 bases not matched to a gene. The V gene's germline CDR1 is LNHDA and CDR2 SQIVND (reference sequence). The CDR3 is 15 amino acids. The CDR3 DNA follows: TGTGCCAGTACCGGGACTAGCGGGGGCACAGATACGCAGTATTTT. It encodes CASTGTSGGTDTQYF.

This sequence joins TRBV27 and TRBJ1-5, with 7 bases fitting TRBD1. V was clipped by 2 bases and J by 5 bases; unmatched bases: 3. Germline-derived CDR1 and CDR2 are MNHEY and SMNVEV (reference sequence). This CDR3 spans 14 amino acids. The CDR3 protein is CASSLPGTDQPQHF. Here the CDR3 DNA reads TGTGCCAGCAGTTTACCGGGGACAGATCAGCCCCAGCATTTT.

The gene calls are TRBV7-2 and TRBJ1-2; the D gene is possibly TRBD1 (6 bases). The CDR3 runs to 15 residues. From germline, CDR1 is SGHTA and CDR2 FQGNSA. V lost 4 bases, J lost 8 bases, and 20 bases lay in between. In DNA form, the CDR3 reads TGTGCCAGCAGCTCCGCCCAGGGGTCTACCGGGGGCTACACCTTC. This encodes CASSSAQGSTGGYTF.

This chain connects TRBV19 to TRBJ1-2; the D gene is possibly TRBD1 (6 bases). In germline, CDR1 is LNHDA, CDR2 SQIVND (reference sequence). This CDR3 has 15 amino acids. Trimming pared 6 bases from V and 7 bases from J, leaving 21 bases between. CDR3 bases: TGTGCCAGTAGCACACCGGGACACCATATCGGTGGCTACACCTTC. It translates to CASSTPGHHIGGYTF.